This is a list of T cell receptor beta chains from one sample in a study of cytomegalovirus exposure and HLA in healthy donors. Sequenced by immunoSEQ multiplex PCR; TCRdb stores in-frame clones only, minus some. The sample contains under 200,000 clones, 68% of which appear only once. Input material: PBMCs. These receptors all stem from a man aged 45 to 65 in good health and CMV-seronegative. Both conserved end residues are part of each CDR3. The D gene is left open where the match is weak. Clone size is stated in some rows and not others, as once, few, many or a class when expanded.

few	TRBV23-1	.	TRBJ2-7	15	TGCGCCAGCAGTCAATCGTCGCAGGGCACCTACGAGCAGTACTTC	CASSQSSQGTYEQYF
once	TRBV9	.	TRBJ1-4	14	TGTGCCAGCAGCGCGCAGGGCCTTAATGAAAAACTGTTTTTT	CASSAQGLNEKLFF
.	TRBV28	TRBD1	TRBJ2-1	16	TGTGCCAGCAGTTCCCCCACAGGGGGCTCCTACAATGAGCAGTTCTTC	CASSSPTGGSYNEQFF
.	TRBV5-4	TRBD1	TRBJ2-5	15	TGTGCCAGCAGCAAGGACAGGCCCACGAGGGAGACCCAGTACTTC	CASSKDRPTRETQYF
.	TRBV5-6	.	TRBJ1-5	14	TGTGCCAGCAGCTGGGGGCAGGGGAATCAGCCCCAGCATTTT	CASSWGQGNQPQHF
.	TRBV6-4	TRBD1	TRBJ1-5	17	TGTGCCAGCCCGGACAGGGGAACTAGGTATAGCAATCAGCCCCAGCATTTT	CASPDRGTRYSNQPQHF
once	TRBV2	TRBD1	TRBJ1-6	13	TGTGCCAGCGGGGGACAGCGAGATTCACCCCTCCACTTT	CASGGQRDSPLHF
once	TRBV2	TRBD1	TRBJ1-1	13	TGTGCCAGCCTCGAGGTCAGGACAGGGGCCCCTTTCTTT	CASLEVRTGAPFF
.	TRBV7-8	.	TRBJ1-1	13	TGTGCCAGCAGTTACCGGAGGAACACTGAAGCTTTCTTT	CASSYRRNTEAFF
once	TRBV18	TRBD1	TRBJ1-3	17	TGTGCCAGCTCACCCGATAAGACAGGGAGCTCTGGAAACACCATATATTTT	CASSPDKTGSSGNTIYF
.	TRBV5-6	TRBD1	TRBJ2-7	13	TGTGCCAGCAACTACGCCGGACAGGCCGAGCAGTACTTC	CASNYAGQAEQYF
.	TRBV11-2	TRBD1	TRBJ1-6	14	TGTGCCAGCAGCTTAGGACAGGGGAATTCACCCCTCCACTTT	CASSLGQGNSPLHF
once	TRBV2	.	TRBJ1-4	15	TGTGCCAGCAGTCAACAGGGCCCCGGGAGGGAAAAACTGTTTTTT	CASSQQGPGREKLFF